The entry below describes one T cell receptor (beta chain). Antigen unknown. The junction departs from the called germline gene at one end, perhaps through a read error. This specimen comes from a study of early T cells in non-severe SARS-CoV-2 infection. Study-level information: Bulk RNA from unsorted whole blood was sequenced; chains were unpaired. The study, taken as a whole, reports: Matching with VDJdb favored anti-spike CD8 responses (missing private and CD4 specificities).

Researchers tagged individual cDNA molecules with unique molecular identifiers. Via MiXCR, TCRdb re-called the 5' RACE reads, giving one row per CDR3 protein. The sample includes under 90,000 distinct CDR3 sequences, roughly 15% of them seen just once. The CDR3 sequence is 15 residues long. Germline CDR1 SSHAT, CDR2 FNYEAQ (reference sequence). The TCR was taken from an adult who was a healthcare worker with PCR-confirmed SARS-CoV-2 infection or an uninfected control (not recorded which). The rearrangement links TRBV7-7 to TRBJ2-1; the match to TRBD1 covers 10 bases. Input material: whole blood. CDR3 sequence: CASSRRQGAINEQFF. The DNA of the CDR3 is TGTGCTAGCAGCCGGAGACAGGGGGCGATCAATGAGCAGTTCTTC.